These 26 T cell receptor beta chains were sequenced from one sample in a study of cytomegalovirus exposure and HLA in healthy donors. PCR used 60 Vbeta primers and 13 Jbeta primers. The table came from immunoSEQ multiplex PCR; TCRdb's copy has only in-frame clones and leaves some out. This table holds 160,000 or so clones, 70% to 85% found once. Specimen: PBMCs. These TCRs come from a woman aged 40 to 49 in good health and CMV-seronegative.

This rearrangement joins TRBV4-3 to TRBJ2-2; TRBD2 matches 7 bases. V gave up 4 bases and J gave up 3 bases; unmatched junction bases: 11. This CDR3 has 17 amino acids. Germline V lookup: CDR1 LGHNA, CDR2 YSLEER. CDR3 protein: CASSRWGGAGHTGELFF. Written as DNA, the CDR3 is TGCGCCAGCAGCCGTTGGGGGGGAGCGGGACACACCGGGGAGCTGTTTTTT.

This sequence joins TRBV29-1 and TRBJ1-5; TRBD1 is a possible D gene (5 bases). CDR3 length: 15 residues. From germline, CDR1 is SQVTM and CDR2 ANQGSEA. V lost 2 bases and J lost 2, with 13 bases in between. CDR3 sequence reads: CSVELSGSGNQPQHF. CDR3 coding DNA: TGCAGCGTTGAATTATCAGGGTCAGGCAATCAGCCCCAGCATTTT.

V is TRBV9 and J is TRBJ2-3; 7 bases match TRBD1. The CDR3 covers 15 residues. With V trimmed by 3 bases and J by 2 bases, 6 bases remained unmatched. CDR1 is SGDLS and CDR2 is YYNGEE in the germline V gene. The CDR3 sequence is CASSAVGQDTDTQYF. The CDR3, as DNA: TGTGCCAGCAGCGCCGTCGGACAGGACACAGATACGCAGTATTTT.

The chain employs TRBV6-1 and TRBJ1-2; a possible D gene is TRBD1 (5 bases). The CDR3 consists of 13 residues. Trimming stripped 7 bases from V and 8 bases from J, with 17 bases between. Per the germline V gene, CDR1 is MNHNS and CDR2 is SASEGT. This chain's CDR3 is CASTWGSLGGYTF. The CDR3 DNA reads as TGTGCCAGCACCTGGGGCAGCTTGGGAGGCTACACCTTC.

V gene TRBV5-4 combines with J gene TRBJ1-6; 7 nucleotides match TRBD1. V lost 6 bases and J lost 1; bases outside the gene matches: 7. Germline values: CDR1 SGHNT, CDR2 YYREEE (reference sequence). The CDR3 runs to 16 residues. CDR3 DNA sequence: TGTGCCAGCAAGTCAAGGGGGCTTTCCTATAATTCACCCCTCCACTTT. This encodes CASKSRGLSYNSPLHF.

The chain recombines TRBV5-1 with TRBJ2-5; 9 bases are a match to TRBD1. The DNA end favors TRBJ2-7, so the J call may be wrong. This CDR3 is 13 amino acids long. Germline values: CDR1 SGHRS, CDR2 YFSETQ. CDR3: CASNAGQGYEQYF. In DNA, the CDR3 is TGCGCCAGCAATGCGGGACAGGGCTACGAGCAGTACTTC.

The chain's CDR3 is CAWGQGGEQYF. The CDR3 DNA sequence: TGTGCCTGGGGACAGGGGGGCGAGCAGTACTTC. This sequence joins TRBV30 and TRBJ2-7; TRBD1 matches 10 bases. CDR3 size: 11 residues. J was trimmed by 6 bases and V by 5 bases; bases with no gene match: 1. Germline-derived CDR1 and CDR2 are GTSNPN and SVGIG (reference sequence).

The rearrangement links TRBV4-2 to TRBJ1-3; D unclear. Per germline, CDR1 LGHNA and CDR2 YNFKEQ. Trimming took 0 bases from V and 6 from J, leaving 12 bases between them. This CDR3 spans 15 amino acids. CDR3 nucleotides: TGTGCCAGCAGCCAAGAGGGCAATAGTGAAAACACCATATATTTT. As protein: CASSQEGNSENTIYF.

DNA of the CDR3: TGTGCCAGTTTACAGGGGAACACTGAAGCTTTCTTT. Protein: CASLQGNTEAFF. V gene TRBV6-1 combines with J gene TRBJ1-1, with TRBD1 as a possible D gene (6 bases). V lost 9 bases and J lost 1, with 9 bases in between. Per the germline V gene, CDR1 is MNHNS and CDR2 is SASEGT. The CDR3 spans 12 residues.

The CDR3, as DNA: TGCGCCAGCAGCGCCGCCCCGGGACAGGGCTACGAGCAGTACTTC. Residues: CASSAAPGQGYEQYF. V gene TRBV5-1 combines with J gene TRBJ2-7; TRBD1 aligns across 9 bases. Germline V gene lookup returns CDR1 SGHRS and CDR2 YFSETQ. With V trimmed by 4 bases and J by 3 bases, 8 bases remained unmatched. The CDR3 length is 15 residues.

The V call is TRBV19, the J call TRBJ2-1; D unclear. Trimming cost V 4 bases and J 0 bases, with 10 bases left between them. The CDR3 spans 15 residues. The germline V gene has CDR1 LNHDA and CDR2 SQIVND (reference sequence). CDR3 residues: CASSTSISSYNEQFF. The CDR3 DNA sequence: TGTGCCAGTAGTACCTCAATTAGCTCCTACAATGAGCAGTTCTTC.

DNA for the CDR3: TGTGCCAGTAATACGGGACTAGCGCTTTACAATGAGCAGTTCTTC. Translating gives CASNTGLALYNEQFF. The V and J genes are TRBV19 and TRBJ2-1; 10 positions match TRBD2. CDR1 is LNHDA and CDR2 is SQIVND in the germline V gene (reference sequence). V lost 7 bases and J lost 4; bases outside the gene matches: 7. The CDR3 is 15 amino acids. Full variable domain (outside the CDR3, taken from reference TRBV19 and TRBJ2-1): DGGITQSPKYLFRKEGQNVTLSCEQNLNHDAMYWYRQDPGQGLRLIYYSQIVNDFQKGDIAEGYSVSREKKESFPLTVTSAQKNPTAFYLCASNTGLALYNEQFFGPGTRLTVL.

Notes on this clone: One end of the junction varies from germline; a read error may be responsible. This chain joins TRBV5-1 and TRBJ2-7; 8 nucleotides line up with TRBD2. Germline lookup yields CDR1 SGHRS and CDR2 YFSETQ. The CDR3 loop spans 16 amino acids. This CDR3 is CASSPGGRWNSCEQYF. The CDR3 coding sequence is TGCGCCAGCAGCCCCGGCGGGAGGTGGAATTCCTGCGAGCAGTACTTC.

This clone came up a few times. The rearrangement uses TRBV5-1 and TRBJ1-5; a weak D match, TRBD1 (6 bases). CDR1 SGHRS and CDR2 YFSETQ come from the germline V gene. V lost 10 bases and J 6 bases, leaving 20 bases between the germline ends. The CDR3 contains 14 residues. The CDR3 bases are TGCGCCTTTTTAGGGGGAAAGTTCACTCAGCCCCAGCATTTT. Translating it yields CAFLGGKFTQPQHF.

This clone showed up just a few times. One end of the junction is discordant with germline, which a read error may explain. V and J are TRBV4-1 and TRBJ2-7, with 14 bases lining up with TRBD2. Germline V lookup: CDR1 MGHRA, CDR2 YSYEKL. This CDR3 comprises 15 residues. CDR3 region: CASSRPTSGRAELSF. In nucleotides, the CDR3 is TGCGCCAGCAGCCGACCGACTAGCGGGAGGGCCGAGTTGTCCTTC.

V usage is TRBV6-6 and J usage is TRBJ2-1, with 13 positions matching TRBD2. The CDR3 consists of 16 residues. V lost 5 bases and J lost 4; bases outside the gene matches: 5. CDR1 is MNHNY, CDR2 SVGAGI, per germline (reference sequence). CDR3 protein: CASSTLLAGGYNEQFF. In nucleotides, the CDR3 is TGTGCCAGCAGTACCTTACTAGCGGGAGGGTACAATGAGCAGTTCTTC.

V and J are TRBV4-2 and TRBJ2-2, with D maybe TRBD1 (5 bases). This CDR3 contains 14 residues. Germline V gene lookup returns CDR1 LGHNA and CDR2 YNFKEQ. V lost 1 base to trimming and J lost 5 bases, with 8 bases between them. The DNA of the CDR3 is TGTGCCAGCAGCCAAGGACAGCTTACCGGGGAGCTGTTTTTT. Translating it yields CASSQGQLTGELFF.

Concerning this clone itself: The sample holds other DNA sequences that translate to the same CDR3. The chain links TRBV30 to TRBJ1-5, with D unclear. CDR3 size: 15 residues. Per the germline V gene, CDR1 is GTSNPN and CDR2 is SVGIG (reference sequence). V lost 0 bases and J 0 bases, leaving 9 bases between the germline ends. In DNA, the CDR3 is TGTGCCTGGAGTGTAGGCGGGAATAGCAATCAGCCCCAGCATTTT. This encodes CAWSVGGNSNQPQHF.

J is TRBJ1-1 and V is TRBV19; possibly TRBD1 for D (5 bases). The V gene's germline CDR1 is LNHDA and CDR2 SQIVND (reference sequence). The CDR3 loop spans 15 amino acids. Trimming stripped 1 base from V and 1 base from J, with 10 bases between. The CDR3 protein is CASSIAAGRNTEAFF. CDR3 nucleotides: TGTGCCAGTAGTATAGCTGCAGGGCGGAACACTGAAGCTTTCTTT.

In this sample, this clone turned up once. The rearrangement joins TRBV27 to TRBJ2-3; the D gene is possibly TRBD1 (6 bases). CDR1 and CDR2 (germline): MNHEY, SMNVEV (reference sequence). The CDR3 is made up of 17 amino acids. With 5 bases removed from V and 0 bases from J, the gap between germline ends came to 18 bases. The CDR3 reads CASSLKSTGPSTDTQYF. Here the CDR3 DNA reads TGTGCCAGCAGTCTAAAATCTACAGGGCCGAGCACAGATACGCAGTATTTT.

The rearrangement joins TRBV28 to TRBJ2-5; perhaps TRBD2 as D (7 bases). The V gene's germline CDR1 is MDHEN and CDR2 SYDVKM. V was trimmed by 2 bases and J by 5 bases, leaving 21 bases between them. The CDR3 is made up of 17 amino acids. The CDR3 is CASSLASRGEGGETQYF. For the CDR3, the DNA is TGTGCCAGCAGTTTAGCCTCCCGGGGGGAGGGGGGGGAGACCCAGTACTTC. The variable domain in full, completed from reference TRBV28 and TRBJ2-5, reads DVKVTQSSRYLVKRTGEKVFLECVQDMDHENMFWYRQDPGLGLRLIYFSYDVKMKEKGDIPEGYSVSREKKERFSLILESASTNQTSMYLCASSLASRGEGGETQYFGPGTRLLVL.

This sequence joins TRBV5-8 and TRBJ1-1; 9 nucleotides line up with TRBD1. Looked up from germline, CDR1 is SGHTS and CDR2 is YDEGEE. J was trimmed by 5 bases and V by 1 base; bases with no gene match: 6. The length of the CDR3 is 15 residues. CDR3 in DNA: TGTGCCAGCAGCTTGCGTTACAGGGGGCGAACTGAAGCTTTCTTT. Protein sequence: CASSLRYRGRTEAFF.

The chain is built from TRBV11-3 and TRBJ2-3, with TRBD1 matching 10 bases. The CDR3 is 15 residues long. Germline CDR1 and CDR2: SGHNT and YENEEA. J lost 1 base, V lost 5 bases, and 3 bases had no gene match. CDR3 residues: CASSLGTGGTDTQYF. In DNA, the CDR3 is TGTGCCAGCAGCCTCGGGACAGGGGGCACAGATACGCAGTATTTT.

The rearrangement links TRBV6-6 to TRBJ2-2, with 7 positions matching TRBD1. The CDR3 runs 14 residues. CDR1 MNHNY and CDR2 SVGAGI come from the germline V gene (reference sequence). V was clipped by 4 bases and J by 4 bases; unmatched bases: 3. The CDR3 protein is CASSLGQITGELFF. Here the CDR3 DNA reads TGTGCCAGCAGTTTGGGACAGATCACCGGGGAGCTGTTTTTT.

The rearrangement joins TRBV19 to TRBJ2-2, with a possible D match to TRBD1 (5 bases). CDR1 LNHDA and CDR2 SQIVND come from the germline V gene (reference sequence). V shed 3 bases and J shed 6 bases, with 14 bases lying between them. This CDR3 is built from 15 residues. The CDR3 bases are TGTGCCAGTAGTATGTGGGGCAGGGCCCCCGGGGAGCTGTTTTTT. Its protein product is CASSMWGRAPGELFF.

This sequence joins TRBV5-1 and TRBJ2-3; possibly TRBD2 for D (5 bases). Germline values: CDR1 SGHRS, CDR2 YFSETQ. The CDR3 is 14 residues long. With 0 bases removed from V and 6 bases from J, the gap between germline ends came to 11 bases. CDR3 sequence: CASSLGSGGDTQYF. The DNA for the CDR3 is TGCGCCAGCAGCTTGGGTTCAGGAGGCGATACGCAGTATTTT. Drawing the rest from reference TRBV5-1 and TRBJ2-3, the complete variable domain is KAGVTQTPRYLIKTRGQQVTLSCSPISGHRSVSWYQQTPGQGLQFLFEYFSETQRNKGNFPGRFSGRQFSNSRSEMNVSTLELGDSALYLCASSLGSGGDTQYFGPGTRLTVL.